The sequence of this T cell receptor beta chain was determined in a study of OX40 agonist ivuxolimab in advanced cancers. Study-wide results and limits: In the 0.1-3.0 mg/kg groups, partial responders showed among the lowest expansion. Blood T cells, both CD4+ and CD8+, expanded clonally by week 6 at 0.1 to 3.0 mg/kg.

The table lists this clone with a count of one. Antigen: not known. At baseline, cycle 4 day 1, and cycle 7 day 1, blood was sampled. The CDR3 consists of 11 residues. Germline CDR1 reads SGHNT; CDR2 reads YYREEE (reference sequence). V was cut by 5 bases and J by 4 bases, with 4 bases left in between. The method was immunoSEQ multiplex PCR; TCRdb's version includes in-frame clones alone and lacks a portion of them. The repertoire holds approximately 94,000 clones, with 80% to 95% as singletons. This chain connects TRBV5-4 to TRBJ1-5; D remains unclear. The sequences come from CD4+ or CD8+ T cells sorted from blood, collected in a trial of the OX40 agonist ivuxolimab. The source of this sequence is an adult with an advanced solid tumor such as melanoma, head and neck, liver or kidney cancer. The CDR3 loop is CASSANQPQHF. CDR3 sequence (DNA): TGTGCCAGCAGTGCGAATCAGCCCCAGCATTTT.